The sequence of this T cell receptor beta chain was determined in a study of T cell changes during pregnancy in multiple sclerosis. CDR3 length: 14 residues. With V trimmed by 5 bases and J by 6 bases, 9 bases remained unmatched. CDR1 and CDR2 (germline): MNHEY, SMNVEV (reference sequence). Produced via immunoSEQ multiplex PCR; TCRdb's table is partial and in-frame only. Among approximately 13,000 clones listed, 90% were seen once. The TCR comes from a female donor in good health, enrolled as a control in a pregnancy study. The V call is TRBV27, the J call TRBJ2-7, with 8 bases matching TRBD1. Sequencing used CD8+ T cells from peripheral blood mononuclear cells, obtained after pregnancy. The CDR3 DNA reads TGTGCCAGCAGTCCGACAGGGGCCCCCCTCGAGCAGTACTTC. The encoded protein is CASSPTGAPLEQYF.